Presented here are 6 T cell receptor beta chains from one specimen sequenced in a study of shared clonotypes between healthy human individuals. Produced via immunoSEQ multiplex PCR; TCRdb's table is partial and in-frame only. The repertoire consists of more than 1.2 million clones, with less than 99% occurring once and the leading ten covering roughly 0.35%. What was sequenced was naive CD4+ T cells sorted from blood. Subset of the sample: CD45RA+ positively selected. Receptors originate from a young man in good health.

The rearrangement links TRBV10-2 to TRBJ2-7; the match to TRBD2 covers 8 bases. Germline V CDR1 and CDR2: WSHSY, SAAADI. The CDR3 runs 18 residues. Trimming removed 8 bases from V and 7 bases from J; junction bases left unmatched: 25. Written as DNA, the CDR3 is TGCGCCAGCCGAGGGGGAAAACTAGCGGCGGGTCGGAATGAAGAGCAGTACTTC. It yields the protein CASRGGKLAAGRNEEQYF.

This chain links TRBV5-8 with TRBJ2-3; no reliable D call. CDR1 SGHTS and CDR2 YDEGEE come from the germline V gene. Between the trimmed V and J ends, which lost 1 base and 0 bases, there was a span of 9 bases. CDR3 length equals 15 residues. For the CDR3, the DNA is TGTGCCAGCAGCTTGTTGGCGGAGAGCACAGATACGCAGTATTTT. It encodes CASSLLAESTDTQYF.

This chain uses TRBV29-1 with TRBJ2-7; maybe TRBD1 (5 bases). Germline V gives CDR1 SQVTM, CDR2 ANQGSEA. The CDR3 runs to 12 residues. Between the trimmed V and J ends, which lost 4 bases and 3 bases, there was a span of 10 bases. The CDR3 reads CSVVGRDYEQYF. DNA of the CDR3: TGCAGCGTTGTTGGCAGGGACTACGAGCAGTACTTC.

The chain is built from TRBV7-2 and TRBJ2-7; 8 bases are shared with TRBD1. Germline CDR1 SGHTA, CDR2 FQGNSA. This CDR3 has 18 amino acids. The ends lost 1 base at V and 0 bases at J; junction bases unmatched: 11. Written as DNA, the CDR3 is TGTGCCAGCAGCTTAGTCCCCCCTTACACAGGGGGCTCCTACGAGCAGTACTTC. As protein: CASSLVPPYTGGSYEQYF.

The rearrangement links TRBV19 to TRBJ2-7; D possibly corresponds to TRBD2 (6 bases). Germline V gene lookup returns CDR1 LNHDA and CDR2 SQIVND (reference sequence). CDR3 length: 13 amino acids. Trimming took 5 bases from V and 4 from J, leaving 12 bases between them. The chain's CDR3 is CASSERAGYEQYF. The CDR3 nucleotides read TGTGCCAGTAGTGAACGGGCGGGATACGAGCAGTACTTC.

The CDR3 DNA reads TGCGCCAGCAGCCCCCCCGGGCCAGGGGAATACGAGCAGTACTTC. Amino acid sequence: CASSPPGPGEYEQYF. J is TRBJ2-7 and V is TRBV5-1, with D possibly being TRBD1 (6 bases). Trimming removed 4 bases at V and 4 bases at J, with 18 bases between. This CDR3 spans 15 amino acids. CDR1 is SGHRS and CDR2 is YFSETQ in the germline V gene. Together with reference TRBV5-1 and TRBJ2-7, the CDR3 gives the full variable domain: KAGVTQTPRYLIKTRGQQVTLSCSPISGHRSVSWYQQTPGQGLQFLFEYFSETQRNKGNFPGRFSGRQFSNSRSEMNVSTLELGDSALYLCASSPPGPGEYEQYFGPGTRLTVT.